This T cell receptor (beta chain) was sequenced for a study of PD-1 blockade in classical Hodgkin lymphoma. For the study at large: Nivolumab 3 mg/kg was given intravenously every 2 weeks. Overall study findings and caveats: Complete responders' baseline diversity resembled that of newly diagnosed patients.

J gave up 3 bases and V 3 bases, and 13 bases lay outside the gene matches. Germline V gene sequence: CDR1 SGDLS, CDR2 YYNGEE. This CDR3 is 18 amino acids long. Relapses following autologous stem cell transplantation were seen in all patients, with brentuximab vedotin exposure varying. In the case of this clone: The antigen remains undetermined.

Assay: immunoSEQ multiplex PCR; the TCRdb copy retains only in-frame clones and omits some. The sample contains about 15,000 clones, 55% to 80% of which appear only once. The source material was peripheral blood mononuclear cells (PBMCs), sampled at baseline. The clonotype was recovered from a human donor with classical Hodgkin lymphoma. The chain is built from TRBV9 and TRBJ1-1; 11 bases match TRBD1. CDR3 in DNA: TGTGCCAGCAGCGGCTATGGGGACAGGGGGAAGGGTGACACTGAAGCTTTCTTT. It translates to CASSGYGDRGKGDTEAFF.